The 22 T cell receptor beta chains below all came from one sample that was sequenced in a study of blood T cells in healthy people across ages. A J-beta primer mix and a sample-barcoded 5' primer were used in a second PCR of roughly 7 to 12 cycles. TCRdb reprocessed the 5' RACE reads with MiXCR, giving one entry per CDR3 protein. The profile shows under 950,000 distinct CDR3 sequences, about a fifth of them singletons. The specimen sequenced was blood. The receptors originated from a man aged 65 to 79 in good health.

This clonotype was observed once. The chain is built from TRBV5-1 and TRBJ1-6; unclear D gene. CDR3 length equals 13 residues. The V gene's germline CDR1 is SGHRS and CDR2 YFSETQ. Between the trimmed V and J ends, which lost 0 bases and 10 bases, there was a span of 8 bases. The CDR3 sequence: CASSLAGVSPLHF. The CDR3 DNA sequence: TGCGCCAGCAGCTTGGCCGGGGTCTCACCCCTCCACTTT.

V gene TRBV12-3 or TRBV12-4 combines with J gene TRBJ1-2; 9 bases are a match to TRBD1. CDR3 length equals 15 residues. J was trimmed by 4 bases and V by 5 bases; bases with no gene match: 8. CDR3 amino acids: CASSPGQGRTYGYTF. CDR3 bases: TGTGCCAGCAGTCCGGGACAGGGAAGGACCTATGGCTACACCTTC.

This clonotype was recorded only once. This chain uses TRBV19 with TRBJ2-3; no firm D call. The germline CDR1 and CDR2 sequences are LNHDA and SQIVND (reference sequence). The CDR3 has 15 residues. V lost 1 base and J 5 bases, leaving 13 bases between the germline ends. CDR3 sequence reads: CASSIAGWAGDTQYF. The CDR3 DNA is TGTGCCAGTAGTATAGCTGGGTGGGCAGGAGATACGCAGTATTTT.

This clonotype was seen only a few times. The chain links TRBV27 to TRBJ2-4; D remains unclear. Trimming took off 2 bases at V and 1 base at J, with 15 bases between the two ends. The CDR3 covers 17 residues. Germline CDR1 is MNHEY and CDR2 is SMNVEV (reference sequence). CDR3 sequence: CASSLRSGLRAKNIQYF. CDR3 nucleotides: TGTGCCAGCAGTTTAAGGAGTGGGTTGAGGGCCAAAAACATTCAGTACTTC.

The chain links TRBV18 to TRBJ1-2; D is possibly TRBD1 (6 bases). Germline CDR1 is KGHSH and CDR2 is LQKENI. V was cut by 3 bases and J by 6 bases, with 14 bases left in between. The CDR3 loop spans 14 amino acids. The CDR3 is CASSPTTGKDGYTF. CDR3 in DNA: TGTGCCAGCTCACCCACAACAGGGAAAGATGGCTACACCTTC.

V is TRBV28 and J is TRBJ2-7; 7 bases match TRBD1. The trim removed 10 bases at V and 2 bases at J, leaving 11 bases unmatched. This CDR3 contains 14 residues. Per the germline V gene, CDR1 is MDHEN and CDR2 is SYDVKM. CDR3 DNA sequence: TGTGCCATCCGAGCCCGGGACAGCGCCTACGAGCAGTACTTC. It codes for CAIRARDSAYEQYF.

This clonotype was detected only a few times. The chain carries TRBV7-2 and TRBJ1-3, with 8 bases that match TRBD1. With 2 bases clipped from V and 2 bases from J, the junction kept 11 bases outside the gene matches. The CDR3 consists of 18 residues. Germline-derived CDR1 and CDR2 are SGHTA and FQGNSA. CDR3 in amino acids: CASSLTGGNMGAGNTIYF. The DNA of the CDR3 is TGTGCCAGCAGCTTAACAGGGGGAAACATGGGTGCTGGAAACACCATATATTTT. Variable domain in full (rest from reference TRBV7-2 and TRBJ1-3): GAGVSQSPSNKVTEKGKDVELRCDPISGHTALYWYRQSLGQGLEFLIYFQGNSAPDKSGLPSDRFSAERTGGSVSTLTIQRTQQEDSAVYLCASSLTGGNMGAGNTIYFGEGSWLTVV.

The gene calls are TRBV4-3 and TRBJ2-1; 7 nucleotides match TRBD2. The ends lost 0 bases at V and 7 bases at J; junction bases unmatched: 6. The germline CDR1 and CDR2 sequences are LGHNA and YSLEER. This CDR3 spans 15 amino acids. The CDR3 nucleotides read TGCGCCAGCAGCCAAGAAGCGGGAATACCTAATGAGCAGTTCTTC. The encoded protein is CASSQEAGIPNEQFF.

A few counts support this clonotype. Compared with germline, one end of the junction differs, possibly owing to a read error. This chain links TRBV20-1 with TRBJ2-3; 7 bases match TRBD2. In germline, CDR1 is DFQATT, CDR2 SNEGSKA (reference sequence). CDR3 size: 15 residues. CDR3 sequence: CSATDGRSVTDTQYF. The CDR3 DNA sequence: TGCAGTGCAACCGACGGGAGGAGTGTTACAGACACGCAGTATTTT.

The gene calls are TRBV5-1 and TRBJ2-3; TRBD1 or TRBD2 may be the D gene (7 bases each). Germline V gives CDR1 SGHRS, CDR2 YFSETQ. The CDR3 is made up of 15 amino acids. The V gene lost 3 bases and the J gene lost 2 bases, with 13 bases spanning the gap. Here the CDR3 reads CASSSPGGATDTQYF. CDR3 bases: TGCGCCAGCAGCTCCCCAGGGGGGGCCACAGATACGCAGTATTTT. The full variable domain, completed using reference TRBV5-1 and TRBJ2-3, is KAGVTQTPRYLIKTRGQQVTLSCSPISGHRSVSWYQQTPGQGLQFLFEYFSETQRNKGNFPGRFSGRQFSNSRSEMNVSTLELGDSALYLCASSSPGGATDTQYFGPGTRLTVL.

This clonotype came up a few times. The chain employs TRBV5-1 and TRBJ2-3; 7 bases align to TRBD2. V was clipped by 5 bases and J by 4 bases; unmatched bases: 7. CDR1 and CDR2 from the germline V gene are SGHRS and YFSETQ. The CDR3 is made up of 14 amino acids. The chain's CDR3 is CASRAGVVADTQYF. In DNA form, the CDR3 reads TGCGCCAGCAGGGCGGGGGTTGTTGCAGATACGCAGTATTTT.

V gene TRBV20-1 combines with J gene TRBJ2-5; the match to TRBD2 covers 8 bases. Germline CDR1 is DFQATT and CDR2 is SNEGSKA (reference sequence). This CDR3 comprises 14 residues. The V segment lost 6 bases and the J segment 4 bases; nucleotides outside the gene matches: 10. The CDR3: CSATAGALRETQYF. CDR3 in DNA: TGCAGTGCGACAGCGGGGGCCCTGCGAGAGACCCAGTACTTC.

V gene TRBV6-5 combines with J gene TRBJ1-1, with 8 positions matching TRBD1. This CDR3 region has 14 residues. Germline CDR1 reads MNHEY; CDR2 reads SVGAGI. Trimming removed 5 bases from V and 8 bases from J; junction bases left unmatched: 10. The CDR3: CASSPDRGEREAFF. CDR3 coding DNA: TGTGCCAGCAGTCCCGACAGGGGTGAGAGAGAAGCTTTCTTT.

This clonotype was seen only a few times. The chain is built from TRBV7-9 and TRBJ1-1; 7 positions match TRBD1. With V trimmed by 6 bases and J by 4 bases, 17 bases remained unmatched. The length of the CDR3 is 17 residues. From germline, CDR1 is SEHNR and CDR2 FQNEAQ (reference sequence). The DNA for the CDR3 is TGTGCCAGCAGTTTTCCCAATGGTCGGACAGGCGGCACTGAAGCTTTCTTT. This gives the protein CASSFPNGRTGGTEAFF.

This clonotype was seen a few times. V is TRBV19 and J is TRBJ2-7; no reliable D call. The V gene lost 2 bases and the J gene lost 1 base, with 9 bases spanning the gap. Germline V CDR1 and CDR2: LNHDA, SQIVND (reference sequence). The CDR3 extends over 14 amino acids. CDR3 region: CASSIRTSSYEQYF. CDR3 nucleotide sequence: TGTGCCAGTAGTATAAGAACATCTTCCTACGAGCAGTACTTC.

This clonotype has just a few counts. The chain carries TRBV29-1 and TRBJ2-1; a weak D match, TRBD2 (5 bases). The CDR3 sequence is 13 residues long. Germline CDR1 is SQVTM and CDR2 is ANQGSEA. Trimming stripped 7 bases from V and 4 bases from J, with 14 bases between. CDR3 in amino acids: CSGTILVYNEQFF. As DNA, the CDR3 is TGCAGCGGGACCATACTAGTTTACAATGAGCAGTTCTTC.

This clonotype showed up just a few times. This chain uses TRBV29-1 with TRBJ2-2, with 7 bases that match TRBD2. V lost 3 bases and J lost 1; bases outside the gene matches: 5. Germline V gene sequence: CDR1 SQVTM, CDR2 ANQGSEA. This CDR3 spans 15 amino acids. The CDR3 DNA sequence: TGCAGCGTTGAGGCAGCGGGGTTGAACACCGGGGAGCTGTTTTTT. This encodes CSVEAAGLNTGELFF.

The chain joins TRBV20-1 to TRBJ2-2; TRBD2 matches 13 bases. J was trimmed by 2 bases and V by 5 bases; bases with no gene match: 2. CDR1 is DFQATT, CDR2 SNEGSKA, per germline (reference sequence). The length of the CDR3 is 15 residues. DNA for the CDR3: TGCAGTGCTCAGGGACTAGCGGGAAACACCGGGGAGCTGTTTTTT. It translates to CSAQGLAGNTGELFF.

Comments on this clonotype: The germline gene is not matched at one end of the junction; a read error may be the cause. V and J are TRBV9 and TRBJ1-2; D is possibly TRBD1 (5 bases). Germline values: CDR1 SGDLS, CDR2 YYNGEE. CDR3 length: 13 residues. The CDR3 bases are TGCGCCAGCAGCGTAGAACAGGAGACCCCACACACCTTC. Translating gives CASSVEQETPHTF. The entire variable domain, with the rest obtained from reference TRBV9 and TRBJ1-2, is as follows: DSGVTQTPKHLITATGQRVTLRCSPRSGDLSVYWYQQSLDQGLQFLIQYYNGEERAKGNILERFSAQQFPDLHSELNLSSLELGDSALYFCASSVEQETPHTFGSGTRLTVV.

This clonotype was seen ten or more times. The DNA of the CDR3 is TGTGCCAGCAGACCCGGGACGGGCACAGATACGCAGTATTTT. Amino acid sequence: CASRPGTGTDTQYF. V is TRBV6-2 or TRBV6-3 and J is TRBJ2-3; TRBD1 or TRBD2 may be the D gene (5 bases each). Germline-derived CDR1 and CDR2 are MNHEY and SVGEGT. The CDR3 contains 14 residues. Between the trimmed V and J ends, which lost 6 bases and 1 base, there was a span of 11 bases.

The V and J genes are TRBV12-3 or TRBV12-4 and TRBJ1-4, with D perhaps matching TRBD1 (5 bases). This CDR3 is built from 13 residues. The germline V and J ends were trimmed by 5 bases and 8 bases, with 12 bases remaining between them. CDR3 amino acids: CASSTGPGEKLFF. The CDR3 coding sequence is TGTGCCAGCAGTACCGGACCAGGGGAAAAACTGTTTTTT.

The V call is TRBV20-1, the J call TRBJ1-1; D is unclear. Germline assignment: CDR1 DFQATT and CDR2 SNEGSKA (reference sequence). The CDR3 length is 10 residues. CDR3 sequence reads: CKHGNTEAFF. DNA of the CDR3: TGCAAACACGGGAACACTGAAGCTTTCTTT.